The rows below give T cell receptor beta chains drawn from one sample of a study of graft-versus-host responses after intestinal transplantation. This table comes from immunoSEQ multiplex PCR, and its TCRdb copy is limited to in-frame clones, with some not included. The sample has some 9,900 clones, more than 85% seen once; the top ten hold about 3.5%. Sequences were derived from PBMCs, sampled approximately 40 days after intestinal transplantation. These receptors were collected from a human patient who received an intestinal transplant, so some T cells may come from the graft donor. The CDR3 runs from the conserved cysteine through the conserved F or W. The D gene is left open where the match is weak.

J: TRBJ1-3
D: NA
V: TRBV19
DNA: TGTGCCAGTAGTCTCGTTGGGTCTGGAAACACCATATATTTT
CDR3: CASSLVGSGNTIYF

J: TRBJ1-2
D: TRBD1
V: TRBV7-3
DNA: TGTGCCAGCAGCTTAACTACAGGGGACGATGGCTACACCTTC
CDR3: CASSLTTGDDGYTF

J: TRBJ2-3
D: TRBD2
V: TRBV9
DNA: TGTGCCAGCAGCGTAGATAGTCGCGGGGGTTCGGGGCGTACGCAGTATTTT
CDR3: CASSVDSRGGSGRTQYF

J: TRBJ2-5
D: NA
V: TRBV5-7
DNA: TGTGCCAGCACCACCTTAGAGGCCAGAAGAAGCCAGTACTTC
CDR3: CASTTLEARRSQYF

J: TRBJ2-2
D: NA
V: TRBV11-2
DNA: TGTGCCAGCAGCTTGGGCGTAAACACCGGGGAGCTGTTTTTT
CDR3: CASSLGVNTGELFF

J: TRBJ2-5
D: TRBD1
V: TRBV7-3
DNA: TGTGCCAGCAGCTCAAGGGGACAGAAAGAGACCCAGTACTTC
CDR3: CASSSRGQKETQYF

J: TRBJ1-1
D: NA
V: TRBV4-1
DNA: TGCGCCAGCAGCCAACGTCAGGGCGCTGAAGCTTTCTTT
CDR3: CASSQRQGAEAFF

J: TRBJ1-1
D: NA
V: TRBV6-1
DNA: TGTGCCAGCAGTCCCGGACCCAACACTGAAGCTTTCTTT
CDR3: CASSPGPNTEAFF

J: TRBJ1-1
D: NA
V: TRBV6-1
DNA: TGTGCCAGCAGTCCCCGGTCCATGACCCCCACTGAAGCTTTCTTT
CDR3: CASSPRSMTPTEAFF

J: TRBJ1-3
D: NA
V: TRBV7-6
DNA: TGTGCCAGCAGCTTAAGTTTTCCATCACCGGACACCATATATTTT
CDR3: CASSLSFPSPDTIYF